These T cell receptor beta chains were read from a single sample in a study of cytomegalovirus exposure and HLA in healthy donors. Clones were read by immunoSEQ multiplex PCR, and TCRdb kept only the in-frame ones, dropping some. Of about 120,000 clones in the sample, about two thirds were seen once. The sequenced sample was PBMCs. The receptors stem from a young man in good health and CMV-seronegative. The CDR3 runs from the conserved cysteine through the conserved F or W. The D gene is left open where the match is weak. Clone size is shown for a subset of rows, as once, few, many or a class of expanded clone.

clone size	D gene	V gene	J gene	CDR3 protein	CDR3 DNA
-	TRBD1	TRBV5-6	TRBJ1-6	CASSFGTGMKLYNSPLHF	TGTGCCAGCAGCTTTGGGACAGGAATGAAATTGTATAATTCACCCCTCCACTTT
-	TRBD1	TRBV5-1	TRBJ2-7	CASSTATGGSTSYEQYF	TGCGCCAGCAGCACCGCTACAGGGGGCTCGACTTCCTACGAGCAGTACTTC
-	TRBD1	TRBV27	TRBJ1-1	CASSLQGVFPMNTEAFF	TGTGCCAGCAGCCTTCAGGGGGTGTTTCCCATGAACACTGAAGCTTTCTTT
-	-	TRBV14	TRBJ1-5	CASSRGGSNQPQHF	TGTGCCAGCAGCCGAGGGGGTAGCAATCAGCCCCAGCATTTT
-	-	TRBV28	TRBJ1-6	CASSQAPYNSPLHF	TGTGCCAGTTCCCAGGCCCCCTATAATTCACCCCTCCACTTT
once	TRBD1	TRBV7-2	TRBJ1-4	CASSLLGQGTEKLFF	TGTGCCAGCAGCTTACTCGGACAGGGGACTGAAAAACTGTTTTTT
once	TRBD2	TRBV2	TRBJ2-1	CASRGGRVHEQFF	TGTGCCAGCCGGGGGGGCAGGGTACATGAGCAGTTCTTC
few	-	TRBV9	TRBJ1-5	CASSVGSAQPQHF	TGTGCCAGCAGCGTAGGTTCTGCGCAGCCCCAGCATTTT
-	-	TRBV5-4	TRBJ2-3	CASSIQGHTQYF	TGTGCCAGCAGCATCCAGGGTCATACGCAGTATTTT
-	-	TRBV28	TRBJ1-1	CASSLTGNTEAFF	TGTGCCAGCAGCCTCACAGGAAACACTGAAGCTTTCTTT
-	-	TRBV19	TRBJ1-1	CASTAGGVNTEAFF	TGTGCCAGTACCGCGGGGGGTGTGAACACTGAAGCTTTCTTT
-	-	TRBV9	TRBJ2-5	CASSVAREETQYF	TGTGCCAGCAGCGTGGCCAGGGAAGAGACCCAGTACTTC
few	TRBD1	TRBV5-1	TRBJ2-5	CASNLAPGGQETQYF	TGCGCCAGCAACCTGGCGCCAGGGGGCCAAGAGACCCAGTACTTC
-	-	TRBV6-1	TRBJ2-5	CASSAGGGQETQYF	TGTGCCAGCAGTGCGGGGGGCGGCCAAGAGACCCAGTACTTC
-	-	TRBV29-1	TRBJ2-5	CSVARGQETQYF	TGCAGCGTTGCCCGGGGCCAAGAGACCCAGTACTTC
few	-	TRBV2	TRBJ2-6	CASSEGGFGANVLTF	TGTGCCAGCAGTGAGGGGGGATTTGGGGCCAACGTCCTGACTTTC
-	TRBD1	TRBV7-2	TRBJ2-7	CASSTGTGWYEQYF	TGTGCCAGCAGCACCGGGACAGGGTGGTACGAGCAGTACTTC